One and the same sample provided the 12 T cell receptor beta chains below, sequenced in a study of T cell clonality in common variable immunodeficiency (dated by TCRdb to between 2015 and 2017). The library was made by the immunoSEQ multiplex PCR assay. Here the immuneACCESS table is served through TCRdb, limited to in-frame sequences with V and J called. Missing clones are a known gap in these copies; in checked studies unresolved V genes cover under half, and the rest lacks a known reason. The table notes tens of thousands of clones here, none of them singletons. The ten largest clonotypes hold less than 2.5% of the sample. The sequencing input was peripheral blood mononuclear cells. The receptors originated from a person aged 18 to 70 in good health.

In this sample, this clone turned up many times. The CDR3 end falls 3 residues outside the read, so it is completed with the germline J gene. The gene calls are TRBV9 and TRBJ2-5; D call uncertain. The germline V gene encodes CDR1 SGDLS and CDR2 YYNGEE. The CDR3 totals 14 residues. Trimming left V 0 bases short and J 2 bases short, with 8 bases between. CDR3 region: CASSVGAIQETQYF. The part of the CDR3 DNA that was read is TGTGCCAGCAGCGTAGGGGCTATACAAGAGACC.

This clone occurred many times. The same CDR3 is also encoded by other DNA sequences in this sample. The CDR3 DNA, read in part, is TGTGCCAGCAGTGAAACTAGCGGGGCCTACGAG. Protein product: CASSETSGAYE. The whole CDR3 protein is CASSETSGAYEQYF. The chain carries TRBV6-1 and TRBJ2-7, with TRBD2 matching over 10 bases. The CDR3 goes on 3 residues after the read ends, and that part is filled in from the germline J gene. The CDR3 runs 14 residues. Germline CDR1 is MNHNS and CDR2 is SASEGT. The V gene end was trimmed by 2 bases and the J gene end by 2 bases; junction bases not matched to a gene: 0.

This clone was observed many times. The sequence runs out 3 residues before the end of the CDR3; the remainder is reconstructed from the germline J gene. This chain connects TRBV20-1 to TRBJ1-3; possible D gene TRBD1, 6 bases. Trimming took off 3 bases at V and 2 bases at J, with 11 bases between the two ends. The CDR3 contains 14 residues. Germline loops: CDR1 DFQATT, CDR2 SNEGSKA (reference sequence). CDR3 amino acids: CSARYTGTGNTIYF. Partial CDR3 DNA: TGCAGTGCTAGGTACACAGGGACTGGAAACACC.

Ten or more counts support this clone. The CDR3 end is not reached by the read, which stops 3 residues before it; the germline J gene fills it in. V and J are TRBV20-1 and TRBJ2-3, with D possibly matching TRBD2 (5 bases). The CDR3 covers 14 residues. V lost 6 bases to trimming and J lost 6 bases, with 19 bases between them. The germline CDR1 and CDR2 sequences are DFQATT and SNEGSKA (reference sequence). Incomplete CDR3 DNA: TGCAGTGCCCGCCCGGACTGGACGACGGATACG. Translated: CSARPDWTTDT. The whole CDR3 region reads CSARPDWTTDTQYF.

This clone was found many times. The CDR3 extends 3 residues past the end of the read, so its final part is completed from the germline J gene. Other DNA sequences within the sample encode an identical CDR3. The chain has TRBV30 and TRBJ1-3; no firm D call. V was clipped by 0 bases and J by 0 bases, with 6 bases between them. Germline CDR1 reads GTSNPN; CDR2 reads SVGIG (reference sequence). The CDR3 has 14 residues. The sequenced part of the CDR3 DNA is TGTGCCTGGAGTGTCAGAGGCTCTGGAAACACC. Translating it yields CAWSVRGSGNT. The full CDR3 sequence reads CAWSVRGSGNTIYF.

This clone was counted many times. From the germline J gene comes the end of the CDR3, since the read stops 3 residues before it. The chain combines TRBV7-9 with TRBJ2-1, with D possibly matching TRBD1 (7 bases). V was pared by 4 bases and J by 5 bases, with 12 bases between. There are 14 residues in the CDR3. Germline CDR1 and CDR2: SEHNR and FQNEAQ (reference sequence). The part of the CDR3 DNA that was read is TGTGCCAGCAGCTCAACCAGGGGGGACAATGAG. Translation: CASSSTRGDNE. The full CDR3 reads CASSSTRGDNEQFF.

This clone ranks as medium-sized. The read ends 3 residues before the CDR3 terminus; that terminus is restored from the germline J gene. The chain uses TRBV6-2 or TRBV6-3 and TRBJ2-1; no definite D call. Germline V lookup: CDR1 MNHEY, CDR2 SVGEGT. The V and J ends lost 10 bases and 2 bases respectively, with 9 bases between them. CDR3 size: 12 residues. CDR3 amino acids: CATLSAYNEQFF. The sequenced part of the CDR3 DNA is TGTGCCACCCTAAGCGCCTACAATGAG.

This clone has a count of ten or more. The read ends 3 residues shy of where the CDR3 ends; the end is completed using the germline J gene. The chain joins TRBV5-1 to TRBJ1-1; 10 nucleotides agree with TRBD1. The CDR3 contains 14 residues. The germline gives CDR1 SGHRS, CDR2 YFSETQ. The CDR3 protein is CASSLATGGVRAFF. The sequenced part of the CDR3 DNA is TGCGCCAGCAGCTTGGCGACAGGGGGCGTAAGA.

In this sample, this clone turned up many times. The sequence runs out 3 residues before the end of the CDR3; the remainder is reconstructed from the germline J gene. V and J are TRBV29-1 and TRBJ1-2; 7 bases align to TRBD1. The germline V gene encodes CDR1 SQVTM and CDR2 ANQGSEA. Trimming cost V 7 bases and J 4 bases; bases outside gene matches: 3. The CDR3 totals 11 residues. The sequenced part of the CDR3 DNA is TGCAGCGGTCGGGACAGCTATGGC. Encoded protein: CSGRDSYG. The full CDR3 is CSGRDSYGYTF. The full variable domain, with the rest looked up from reference TRBV29-1 and TRBJ1-2, is SAVISQKPSRDICQRGTSLTIQCQVDSQVTMMFWYRQQPGQSLTLIATANQGSEATYESGFVIDKFPISRPNLTFSTLTVSNMSPEDSSIYLCSGRDSYGYTFGSGTRLTVV.

This clone showed up many times. The read terminates 3 residues before the CDR3 end, so the remaining end is supplied by the germline J gene. J is TRBJ2-5 and V is TRBV6-1, with TRBD2 identical over 13 bases. CDR1 and CDR2 from the germline V gene are MNHNS and SASEGT. The CDR3 consists of 15 residues. V shed 1 base, J shed 6 bases, and the junction held 2 bases outside the gene matches. CDR3: CASSEGLAGGKTQYF. The sequenced CDR3 bases are TGTGCCAGCAGTGAAGGACTAGCGGGAGGAAAGACC.

This clone was observed many times. The CDR3 goes on 3 residues after the read ends, and that part is filled in from the germline J gene. The rearrangement links TRBV10-3 to TRBJ2-7, with 9 bases fitting TRBD2. Germline V lookup: CDR1 ENHRY, CDR2 SYGVKD. The CDR3 covers 13 residues. J gave up 5 bases and V 4 bases, and 3 bases lay outside the gene matches. The chain's CDR3 is CAISGGLAHEQYF. The CDR3 bases that were read are TGTGCCATCAGTGGGGGACTAGCTCACGAG.

At least ten counts were recorded for this clone. The read comes to an end 3 residues before the CDR3 does, leaving the germline J gene to fill in the end. The chain is built from TRBV7-2 and TRBJ2-2; no clear D gene. Germline V gene sequence: CDR1 SGHTA, CDR2 FQGNSA. Trimming removed 5 bases from V and 7 bases from J, with 8 bases in between. CDR3 size: 12 residues. The CDR3 region is CASSPLYGELFF. Incomplete CDR3 DNA: TGTGCCAGCAGCCCACTCTACGGGGAG.